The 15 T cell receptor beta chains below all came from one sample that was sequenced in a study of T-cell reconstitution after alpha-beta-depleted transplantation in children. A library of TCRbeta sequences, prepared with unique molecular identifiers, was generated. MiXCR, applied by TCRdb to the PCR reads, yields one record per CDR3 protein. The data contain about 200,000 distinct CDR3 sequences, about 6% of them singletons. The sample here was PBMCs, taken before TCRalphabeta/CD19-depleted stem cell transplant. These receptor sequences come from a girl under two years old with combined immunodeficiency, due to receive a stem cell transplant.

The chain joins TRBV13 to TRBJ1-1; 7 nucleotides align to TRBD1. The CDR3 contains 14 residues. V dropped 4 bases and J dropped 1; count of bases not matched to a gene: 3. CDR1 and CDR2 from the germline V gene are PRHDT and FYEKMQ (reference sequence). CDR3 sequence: CASSYGTANTEAFF. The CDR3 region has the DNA TGTGCCAGCAGCTATGGGACAGCGAACACTGAAGCTTTCTTT. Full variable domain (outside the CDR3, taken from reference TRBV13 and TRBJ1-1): AAGVIQSPRHLIKEKRETATLKCYPIPRHDTVYWYQQGPGQDPQFLISFYEKMQSDKGSIPDRFSAQQFSDYHSELNMSSLELGDSALYFCASSYGTANTEAFFGQGTRLTVV.

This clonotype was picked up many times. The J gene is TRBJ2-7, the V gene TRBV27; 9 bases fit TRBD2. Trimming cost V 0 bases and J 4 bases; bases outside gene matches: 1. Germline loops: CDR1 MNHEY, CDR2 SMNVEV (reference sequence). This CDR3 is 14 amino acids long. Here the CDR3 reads CASSLSLAGYEQYF. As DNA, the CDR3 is TGTGCCAGCAGTTTATCGCTAGCGGGATACGAGCAGTACTTC.

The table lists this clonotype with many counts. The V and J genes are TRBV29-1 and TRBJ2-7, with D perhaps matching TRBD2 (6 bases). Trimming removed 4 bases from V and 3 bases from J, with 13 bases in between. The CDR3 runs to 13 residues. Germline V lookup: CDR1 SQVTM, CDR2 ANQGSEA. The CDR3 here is CSVVGGRDYEQYF. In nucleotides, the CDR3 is TGCAGCGTTGTCGGGGGACGAGACTACGAGCAGTACTTC.

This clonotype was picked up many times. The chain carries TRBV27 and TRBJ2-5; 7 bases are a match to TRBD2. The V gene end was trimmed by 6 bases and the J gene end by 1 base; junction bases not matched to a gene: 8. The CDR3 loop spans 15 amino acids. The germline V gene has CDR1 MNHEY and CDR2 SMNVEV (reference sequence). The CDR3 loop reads CASSVAGGSQETQYF. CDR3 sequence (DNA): TGTGCCAGCAGCGTAGCGGGTGGGAGCCAAGAGACCCAGTACTTC.

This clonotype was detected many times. CDR3 protein: CSVEMGTREPYNEQFF. The CDR3 coding sequence is TGCAGCGTTGAGATGGGGACCCGAGAACCTTACAATGAGCAGTTCTTC. The chain uses TRBV29-1 and TRBJ2-1; perhaps D is TRBD1 or TRBD2 (5 bases each). Per the germline V gene, CDR1 is SQVTM and CDR2 is ANQGSEA. V dropped 3 bases and J dropped 4 bases, with 19 bases sitting between them. The CDR3 totals 16 residues.

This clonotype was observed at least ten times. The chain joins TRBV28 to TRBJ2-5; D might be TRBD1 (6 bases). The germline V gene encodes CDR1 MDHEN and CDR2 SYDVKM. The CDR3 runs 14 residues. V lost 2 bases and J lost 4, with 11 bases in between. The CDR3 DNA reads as TGTGCCAGCAGTTTAAATCCAGGGGCAGAGACCCAGTACTTC. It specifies CASSLNPGAETQYF.

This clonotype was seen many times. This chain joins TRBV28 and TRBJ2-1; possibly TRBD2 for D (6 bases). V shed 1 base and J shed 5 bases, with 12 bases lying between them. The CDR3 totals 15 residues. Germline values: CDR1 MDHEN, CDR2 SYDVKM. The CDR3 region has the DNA TGTGCCAGCAGTTTATCGGAGGGCTTTAACAATGAGCAGTTCTTC. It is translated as CASSLSEGFNNEQFF.

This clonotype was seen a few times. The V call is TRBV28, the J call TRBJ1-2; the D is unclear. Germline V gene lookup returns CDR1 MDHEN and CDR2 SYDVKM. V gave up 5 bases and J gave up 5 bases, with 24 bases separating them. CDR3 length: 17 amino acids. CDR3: CASSDPLSGGLGYGYTF. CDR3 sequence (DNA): TGTGCCAGCAGTGATCCCCTATCAGGAGGGCTAGGGTATGGCTACACCTTC.

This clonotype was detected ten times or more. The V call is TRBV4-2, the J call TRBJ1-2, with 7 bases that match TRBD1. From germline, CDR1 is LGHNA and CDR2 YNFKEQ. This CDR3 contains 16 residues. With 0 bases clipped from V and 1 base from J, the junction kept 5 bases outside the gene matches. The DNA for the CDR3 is TGTGCCAGCAGCCAAGATCGGGACAGATTTAACTATGGCTACACCTTC. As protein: CASSQDRDRFNYGYTF.

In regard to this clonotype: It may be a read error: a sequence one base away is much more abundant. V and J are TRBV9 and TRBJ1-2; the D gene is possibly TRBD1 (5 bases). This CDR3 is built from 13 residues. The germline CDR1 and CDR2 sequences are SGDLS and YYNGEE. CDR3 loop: CASSSQGNNGYTF. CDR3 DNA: TGTGCCAGCAGCTCGCAGGGTAACAATGGCTACACCTTC.

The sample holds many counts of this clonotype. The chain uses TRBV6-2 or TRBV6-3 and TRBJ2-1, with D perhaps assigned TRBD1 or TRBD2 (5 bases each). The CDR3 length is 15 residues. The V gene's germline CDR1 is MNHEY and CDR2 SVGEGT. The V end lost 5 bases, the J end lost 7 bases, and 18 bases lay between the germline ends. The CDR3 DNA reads TGTGCCAGCAGTATCGGTTTCATTGAGGGGAATGAGCAGTTCTTC. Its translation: CASSIGFIEGNEQFF.

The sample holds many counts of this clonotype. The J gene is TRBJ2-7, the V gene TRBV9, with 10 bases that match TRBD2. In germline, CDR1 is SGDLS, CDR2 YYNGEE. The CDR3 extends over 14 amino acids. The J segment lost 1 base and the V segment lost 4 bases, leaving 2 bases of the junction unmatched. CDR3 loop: CASSPGLASYEQYF. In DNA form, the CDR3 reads TGTGCCAGCAGCCCGGGACTAGCGTCCTACGAGCAGTACTTC.

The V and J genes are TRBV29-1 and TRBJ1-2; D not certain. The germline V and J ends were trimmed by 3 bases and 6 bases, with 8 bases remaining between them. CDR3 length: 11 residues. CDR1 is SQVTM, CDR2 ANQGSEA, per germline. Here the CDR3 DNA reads TGCAGCGTTGATTTGGGGAATGGCTACACCTTC. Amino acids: CSVDLGNGYTF.

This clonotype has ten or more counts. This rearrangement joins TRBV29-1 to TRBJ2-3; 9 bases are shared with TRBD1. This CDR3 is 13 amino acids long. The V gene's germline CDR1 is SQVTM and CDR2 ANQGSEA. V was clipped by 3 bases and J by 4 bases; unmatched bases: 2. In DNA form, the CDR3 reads TGCAGCGTTGAGACAGGGGGAGCAGATACGCAGTATTTT. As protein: CSVETGGADTQYF.

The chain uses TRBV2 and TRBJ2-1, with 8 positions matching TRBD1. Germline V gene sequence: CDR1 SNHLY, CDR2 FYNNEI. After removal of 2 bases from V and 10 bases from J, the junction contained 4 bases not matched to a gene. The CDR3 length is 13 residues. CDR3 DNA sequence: TGTGCCAGCAGTGAACAGGGGGCGGGAGAGCAGTTCTTC. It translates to CASSEQGAGEQFF.